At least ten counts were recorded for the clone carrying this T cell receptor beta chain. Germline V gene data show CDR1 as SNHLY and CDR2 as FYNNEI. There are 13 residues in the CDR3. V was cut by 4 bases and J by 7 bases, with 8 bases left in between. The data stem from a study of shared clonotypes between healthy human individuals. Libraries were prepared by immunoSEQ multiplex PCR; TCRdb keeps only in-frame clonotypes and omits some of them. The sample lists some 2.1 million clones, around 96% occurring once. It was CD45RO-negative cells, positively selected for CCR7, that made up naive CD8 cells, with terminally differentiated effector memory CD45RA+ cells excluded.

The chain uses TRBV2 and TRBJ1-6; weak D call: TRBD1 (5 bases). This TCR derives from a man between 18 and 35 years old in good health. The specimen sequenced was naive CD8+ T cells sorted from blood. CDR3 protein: CASSAQVNSPLHF. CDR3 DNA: TGTGCCAGCAGTGCACAGGTCAATTCACCCCTCCACTTT.